This TCR beta chain was sequenced for a study of early T cells in non-severe SARS-CoV-2 infection. Across the whole study: Unpaired chains resulted from sequencing bulk RNA of unsorted whole blood.

V dropped 4 bases and J dropped 6; count of bases not matched to a gene: 8. The CDR3 consists of 15 residues. CDR1 SGHNT and CDR2 YYREEE come from the germline V gene (reference sequence). Only a few counts were recorded for this clonotype. No antigen is known for it. The study, taken as a whole, reports: VDJdb matching skewed toward anti-spike CD8 responses, missing private and CD4 specificities.

Attachment of unique molecular identifiers was made to individual cDNA molecules. TCRdb redid the calling of the 5' RACE reads with MiXCR, one entry per CDR3 protein. In the table there are some 52,000 distinct CDR3 sequences, approximately 8% of which are singletons. The sequence derives from an adult who was a healthcare worker with PCR-confirmed SARS-CoV-2 infection or an uninfected control (not recorded which). This chain connects TRBV5-4 to TRBJ2-7; TRBD1 agrees at 12 bases. Sequencing input: whole blood. CDR3: CASSPGDRGLSEQYF. CDR3 sequence (DNA): TGTGCCAGCAGCCCCGGGGACAGGGGGCTCTCCGAGCAGTACTTC.